This passage covers 6 T cell receptor beta chains from one sample sequenced in a study of a mutant IDH1 vaccine in newly diagnosed glioma. Noted time point: baseline, week 1 (first vaccination visit). Sample treatment: pre-vaccination baseline after standard-of-care therapy. Assay: immunoSEQ multiplex PCR; the TCRdb copy retains only in-frame clones and omits some. The table records about 92,000 clones, about four fifths of them present only once. The material sequenced was PBMCs, taken from a glioma patient treated with radiotherapy, temozolomide or both. Receptors originate from a man aged 40-55 years with glioma.

This chain uses TRBV9 with TRBJ2-7; D is uncertain. Per germline, CDR1 SGDLS and CDR2 YYNGEE. Trimming cost V 0 bases and J 0 bases, with 10 bases left between them. The CDR3 runs 15 residues. CDR3 nucleotide sequence: TGTGCCAGCAGCGTAGAGTTTGAACACTCCTACGAGCAGTACTTC. Its translation: CASSVEFEHSYEQYF.

This clone was detected once. This sequence joins TRBV6-5 and TRBJ2-2; maybe TRBD1 (5 bases). V shed 5 bases and J shed 3 bases, with 10 bases lying between them. CDR3 length: 14 residues. Germline V lookup: CDR1 MNHEY, CDR2 SVGAGI. The CDR3 coding sequence is TGTGCCAGCAGTCCGACAGAATACACCGGGGAGCTGTTTTTT. Amino acids: CASSPTEYTGELFF.

The V call is TRBV27, the J call TRBJ1-1; D remains ambiguous. The CDR3 loop spans 16 amino acids. In germline, CDR1 is MNHEY, CDR2 SMNVEV (reference sequence). V dropped 3 bases and J dropped 4 bases, with 18 bases sitting between them. The CDR3, as DNA: TGTGCCAGCAGTTTCCGATTTCCCGACCGAGTCACTGAAGCTTTCTTT. Residues: CASSFRFPDRVTEAFF.

This clone was seen a few times. Mismatch with germline at one junction end may stem from a read error. The chain has TRBV29-1 and TRBJ1-1; weak D call: TRBD1 (5 bases). This CDR3 spans 13 amino acids. CDR1 is SQVTM and CDR2 is ANQGSEA in the germline V gene. The CDR3 loop reads CRVGKGMNTEAFF. For the CDR3, the DNA is TGCAGAGTTGGGAAGGGGATGAACACTGAAGCTTTCTTT.

The CDR3: CASRLPKNYEQYF. In nucleotides, the CDR3 is TGTGCCAGCAGACTACCTAAGAACTACGAGCAGTACTTC. The chain has TRBV28 and TRBJ2-7; D call uncertain. The V gene lost 6 bases and the J gene lost 3 bases, with 12 bases spanning the gap. Germline V gene data show CDR1 as MDHEN and CDR2 as SYDVKM. The CDR3 runs 13 residues. The full variable domain, with the rest looked up from reference TRBV28 and TRBJ2-7, is DVKVTQSSRYLVKRTGEKVFLECVQDMDHENMFWYRQDPGLGLRLIYFSYDVKMKEKGDIPEGYSVSREKKERFSLILESASTNQTSMYLCASRLPKNYEQYFGPGTRLTVT.

In DNA, the CDR3 is TGTGCCAGCAGACAGGAGACGAAGACCCAGTACTTC. Translation: CASRQETKTQYF. The gene calls are TRBV6-1 and TRBJ2-5, with D perhaps TRBD1 (5 bases). Germline-derived CDR1 and CDR2 are MNHNS and SASEGT. Trimming stripped 6 bases from V and 6 bases from J, with 11 bases between. The CDR3 runs 12 residues.